The T cell receptor (beta chain) described here comes from a study of blood T cell repertoires in COVID-19 (dated by TCRdb to about 2020). About the full investigation: Collaborator samples came from the United States, Italy and Spain and covered acute and convalescent phases of COVID-19. The prospective study material was composed of cDNA or gDNA derived from T cells, B-cell-depleted T cells, or PBMCs. Deeply sampled blood TCRbeta repertoires from subjects exposed to, actively infected with, or recovered from COVID-19 were included in the dataset. The repertoires were released in a freely available public database intended as a resource for research on the immune response to SARS-CoV-2. The samples were drawn from two sources: the first 160 participants of the ongoing ImmuneRACE study, and 1,000 to 1,500 subjects contributed by 6 global collaborators. A de-identified subject ID, COVID-19 status, age in years and sex were almost always included in the sample metadata. Where available, HLA class I and class II types were obtained from metadata supplied by the sample provider rather than from assay-based typing. General conclusions and limits of the study: The amount of clinical and demographic metadata varied by source and participant and was provided uncurated.

TCRbeta CDR3 regions were amplified from genomic DNA using the immunoSEQ Assay, a bias-controlled multiplex PCR. For the original study's pipeline: The number of nucleated cells in each sample was estimated by amplification of reference gene primers within the assay. Sequence reads were collapsed and filtered to measure the absolute abundance of every unique TCRbeta CDR3 rearrangement. For each sample, productive Simpson clonality was calculated by taking the square root of Simpson's diversity index across productive rearrangements. In its TCRdb copy, this immuneACCESS table keeps in-frame sequences only and misses some clones. Where compared with another copy, unresolved V genes explain less than half of these, and the others have no known cause. That table is the source of V, J and clone size, and D and trimming were worked out from the DNA. The sample contains about 89,000 clones, approximately 80% of them found a single time. Jointly, the top ten make up about a fifth of the sample.

V drops 1 base and J drops 5 bases, leaving 15 bases in between. The CDR3 goes from the cysteine to the phenylalanine over 15 residues. Only the CDR3 DNA stays, 45 bases, in frame from base 1. Collaborating institutions collected whole blood in K2EDTA tubes following their own protocols. Collaborator samples were shipped for TCRbeta analysis as frozen whole blood, isolated PBMCs, or DNA extracted from either sample type. With respect to this clone: Its antigen remains unidentified. Base qualities are not provided; no much larger clone lies one nucleotide away.

The V and J segments used are TRBV23-1 and TRBJ2-7, with the D gene too uncertain to name. TRBV23-1 is flagged as an ORF with uncertain function. This receptor was taken from a woman of 80 years or more with acute or convalescent COVID-19. The source material was peripheral blood. CDR3 sequence: CASSQYPEPQDEQYF. The DNA reads TGCGCCAGCAGTCAATATCCTGAGCCTCAGGACGAGCAGTACTTC.